The rows below give T cell receptor beta chains drawn from one sample of a study of response to subunit inactivated influenza vaccine. MiXCR, run by TCRdb on the RT-PCR reads, gives a single entry per CDR3 protein. There are just under 550,000 distinct CDR3 sequences in the sample; roughly 25% occur only once, and around 2.8% lies in the top ten. In addition, the sample was reused for a study of T cells expressing NK-cell markers.

The starting material was CD4+ T cells sorted from PBMCs, obtained approximately 12 days after vaccination. The receptors originated from a man aged 45-65 years who received an inactivated influenza vaccine. Both conserved end residues are trimmed from each CDR3. Fields, in order: V gene, J gene, CDR3 protein.

>TRBV20-1|TRBJ2-7
SAEPRRSSIGEQY
>TRBV4-3|TRBJ2-1
ASSQDRRTGDNEQF
>TRBV20-1|TRBJ2-2
SASWGNKKELF
>TRBV11-2|TRBJ2-1
ASSLGSGAGGDYNEQF
>TRBV6-2/TRBV6-3|TRBJ2-4
ASRTNRGKNIQY
>TRBV15|TRBJ2-3
ATSRAGVGGDTQY
>TRBV7-8|TRBJ2-7
ASSLAGLASSYEQY
>TRBV6-1|TRBJ1-5
ASSPTLGPNQPQH
>TRBV18|TRBJ2-1
ASSTRTGGDEQF
>TRBV15|TRBJ1-5
ATSRDFGSNQPQH
>TRBV5-1|TRBJ2-4
ASSLTGHEGDIQY
>TRBV15|TRBJ2-7
ATSIGDRQY
>TRBV3-1|TRBJ2-4
ASSQAAGENIQY
>TRBV5-1|TRBJ2-5
ASSIGTSGGETQY
>TRBV6-5|TRBJ2-1
ASGIAGGEQF
>TRBV7-2|TRBJ1-4
ASSDGQTRGEKLF
>TRBV7-2|TRBJ1-2
ASSLQQGGNYGYT
>TRBV10-3|TRBJ1-1
AISDSGRMNTEAF
>TRBV5-5|TRBJ2-5
ASSTGTGFKETQY
>TRBV24-1|TRBJ1-3
ATSDFVGQVY
>TRBV4-1|TRBJ2-5
ASSHPFGQGADSPS
>TRBV28|TRBJ1-5
ASSLSSGLGQIDQPQH
>TRBV20-1|TRBJ2-5
SDGGQETQY
>TRBV5-1|TRBJ2-2
ASSSTGNTGELF
>TRBV7-9|TRBJ2-3
ASSFPGPRRVQY
>TRBV20-1|TRBJ1-1
SARRLSGKAEAF
>TRBV7-8|TRBJ2-7
ASSQRRGQGRNEQY
>TRBV3-1|TRBJ1-1
ASSQMNTEAF
>TRBV5-1|TRBJ2-3
ASSPRTSGSRDTQY
>TRBV6-2/TRBV6-3|TRBJ2-5
ASTGALTNFQETQY
>TRBV6-2/TRBV6-3|TRBJ1-1
ASRSGLTLPTEAF
>TRBV24-1|TRBJ2-2
ATSDYRASGSGELF
>TRBV7-9|TRBJ2-3
ASSLDPTGTDTQY
>TRBV7-2|TRBJ2-1
ASSQQNGQF
>TRBV28|TRBJ2-7
ASSLRFRLAGLEQY
>TRBV7-2|TRBJ2-1
ASSLAVRNEQF
>TRBV20-1|TRBJ2-1
SARGGRGYNEQF
>TRBV6-1|TRBJ1-2
ASSTPDTIYGYT
>TRBV11-1|TRBJ2-5
ASSLDFQETQY
>TRBV10-1|TRBJ2-3
ASSPGLVSTDTQY
>TRBV21-1|TRBJ2-3
ASSKGQREGCTDTQY
>TRBV20-1|TRBJ1-5
SAANSGFSNQPQH
>TRBV3-1|TRBJ1-4
ASSHRGNEKLF
>TRBV7-9|TRBJ2-6
ASSPTAGGSGANVLT
>TRBV6-2/TRBV6-3|TRBJ2-7
ASSYGGQGAKYEQY
>TRBV4-3|TRBJ1-1
ASSQGTGGGRMNTEAF